This T cell receptor (beta chain) originates from a study of vaccination and CD4 T cells after COVID-19. The treatment is: approximately 9-day PBMC culture with coronavirus spike peptide pools or control peptides (ViraFEST assay). The dates of positive PCR tests extended from March through December 2020 and came before the US Alpha, Beta and Delta variants. Negative-selection isolation of CD4+ T cells was performed after 10 days of culture. The CDR3 is 14 amino acids. From germline, CDR1 is LNHDA and CDR2 SQIVND (reference sequence). V lost 7 bases and J 10 bases, leaving 20 bases between the germline ends. With regard to this clonotype: Its antigen is as yet unknown.

Study outcomes and limitations: Median SARS-CoV-2-reactive clonotype numbers went from 21 to 38; this increase was not significant.

An Oncomine TCR Beta short-read assay was used to sequence the DNA from cultured CD4+ T cells. MiXCR, run by TCRdb on the PCR reads, gives a single entry per CDR3 protein. Of just over 14,000 distinct CDR3 sequences listed, nearly 75% are singletons. This sequence was found in a human donor who had recovered from COVID-19. The chain is built from TRBV19 and TRBJ1-5; TRBD1 might be the D (5 bases). Sequenced sample: CD4+ T cells from blood, cultured in vitro. The CDR3 protein is CASTMGRVPGPQHF. The DNA for the CDR3 is TGTGCCAGTACCATGGGCAGGGTCCCAGGACCCCAGCATTTT.